The 9 T cell receptor beta chains in this list originate from one sample, sequenced in a study of CXCR3-negative and CXCR3-positive naive CD8 T cells. Study results and caveats: CXCR3-negative naive cells had less hydrophobic TRB CDR3s than did CXCR3-positive naive cells.

Researchers prepared the TRB cDNA libraries using 5' RACE with UMI labels. For each CDR3 protein, TCRdb gives one entry from its re-call of the 5' RACE reads, without DNA. This table holds approximately 130,000 distinct CDR3 sequences. These TCRs are of unknown antigen specificity. Specimen: naive CXCR3+ CD8+ T cells from blood. Subset of the sample: CD45RO-CCR7+CD27+CD95- naive CD8+ T cells expressing CXCR3 (TNR3+). The receptor set was obtained from a human donor in good health. Some clones in this sample may be carry-over from other donors' samples.

The V and J genes are TRBV12-2 and TRBJ2-2; TCRdb's D call, TRBD2, is unchecked because there is no DNA. TRBV12-2 is an annotated pseudogene. The CDR3 sequence is 18 residues long. The CDR3 loop is CASRLGGRAVRYTGELFF.

The V gene is TRBV7-9, the J gene TRBJ2-5. CDR3 size: 14 residues. Germline CDR1 is SEHNR and CDR2 is FQNEAQ (reference sequence). The CDR3 loop is CASSQTLGQETQYF.

The chain is built from TRBV4-1 and TRBJ2-7; TCRdb outputs TRBD1, but without DNA this stays unchecked. CDR1 and CDR2 from the germline V gene are MGHRA and YSYEKL. The CDR3 has 16 residues. The CDR3 here is CASSQDGQGYSYEQYF.

The rearrangement joins TRBV10-3 to TRBJ2-1. This CDR3 is 15 amino acids long. Germline lookup yields CDR1 ENHRY and CDR2 SYGVKD. The CDR3 loop reads CAISEIEKQTGEQFF.

The rearrangement joins TRBV20-1 to TRBJ2-7. The germline CDR1 and CDR2 sequences are DFQATT and SNEGSKA (reference sequence). This CDR3 is 14 amino acids long. CDR3 protein: CSARTTRNGYEQYF.

This chain joins TRBV5-1 and TRBJ2-7; the D call from TCRdb, TRBD2, cannot be confirmed without DNA. This CDR3 region has 14 residues. Germline CDR1 reads SGHRS; CDR2 reads YFSETQ. This CDR3 reads CASSFGVADYEQYF.

The genes are TRBV10-1 and TRBJ2-3; the D call from TCRdb, TRBD1, cannot be confirmed without DNA. The CDR3 contains 17 residues. Germline V gene data show CDR1 as WNHNN and CDR2 as SYGVQD (reference sequence). This chain's CDR3 is CASSDYPTGQGTDTQYF.

The CDR3 spells CASSHEGDGADEQYF. The genes are TRBV4-1 and TRBJ2-7; TCRdb outputs TRBD1, but without DNA this stays unchecked. The CDR3 consists of 15 residues. The germline V gene encodes CDR1 MGHRA and CDR2 YSYEKL.

The chain has TRBV2 and TRBJ1-6. Per the germline V gene, CDR1 is SNHLY and CDR2 is FYNNEI. The CDR3 totals 14 residues. The CDR3: CASSEELYGPTLHF.